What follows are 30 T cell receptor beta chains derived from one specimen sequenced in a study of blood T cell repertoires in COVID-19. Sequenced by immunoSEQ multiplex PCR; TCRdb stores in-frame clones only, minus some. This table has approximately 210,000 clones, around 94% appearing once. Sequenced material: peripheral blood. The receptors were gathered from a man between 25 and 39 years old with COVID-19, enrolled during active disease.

CDR3 residues: CASSLVPGKETQYF. As DNA, the CDR3 is TGCGCCAGCAGCTTGGTCCCGGGAAAAGAGACCCAGTACTTC. This chain joins TRBV5-1 and TRBJ2-5; tentative D call: TRBD2 (5 bases). The V gene's germline CDR1 is SGHRS and CDR2 YFSETQ. There are 14 residues in the CDR3. V lost 0 bases and J lost 3, with 9 bases in between.

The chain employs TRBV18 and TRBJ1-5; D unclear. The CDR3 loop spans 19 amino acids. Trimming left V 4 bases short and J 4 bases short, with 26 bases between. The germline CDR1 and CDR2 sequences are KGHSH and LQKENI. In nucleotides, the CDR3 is TGTGCCAGCTCACTATACGGACGGGAGCCCCGAGTAAGAAATCAGCCCCAGCATTTT. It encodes CASSLYGREPRVRNQPQHF.

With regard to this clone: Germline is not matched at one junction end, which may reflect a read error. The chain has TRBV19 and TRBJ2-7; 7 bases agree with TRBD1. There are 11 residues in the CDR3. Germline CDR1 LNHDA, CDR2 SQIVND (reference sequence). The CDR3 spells CASRGQSGLTF. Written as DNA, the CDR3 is TGTGCCAGTAGGGGACAGTCCGGATTGACCTTC.

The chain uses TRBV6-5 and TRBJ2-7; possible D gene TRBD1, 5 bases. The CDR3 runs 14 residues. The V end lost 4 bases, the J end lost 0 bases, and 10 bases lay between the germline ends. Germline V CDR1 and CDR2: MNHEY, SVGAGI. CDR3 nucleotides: TGTGCCAGCAGTTTGACAGTCCTCTCCTACGAGCAGTACTTC. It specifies CASSLTVLSYEQYF.

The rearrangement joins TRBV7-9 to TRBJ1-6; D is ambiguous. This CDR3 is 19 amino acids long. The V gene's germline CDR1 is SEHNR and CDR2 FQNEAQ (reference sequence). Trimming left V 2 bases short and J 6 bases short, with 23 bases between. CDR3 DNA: TGTGCCAGCAGCTTAAGGTTAAAGGCCCCCAGGTTTTCTAATTCACCCCTCCACTTT. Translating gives CASSLRLKAPRFSNSPLHF.

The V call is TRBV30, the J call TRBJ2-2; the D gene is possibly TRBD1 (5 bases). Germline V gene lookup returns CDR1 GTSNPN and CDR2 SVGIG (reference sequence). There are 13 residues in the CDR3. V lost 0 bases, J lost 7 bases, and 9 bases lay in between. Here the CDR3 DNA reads TGTGCCTGGAGTGTAAGGGGTTACGGGGAGCTGTTTTTT. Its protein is CAWSVRGYGELFF.

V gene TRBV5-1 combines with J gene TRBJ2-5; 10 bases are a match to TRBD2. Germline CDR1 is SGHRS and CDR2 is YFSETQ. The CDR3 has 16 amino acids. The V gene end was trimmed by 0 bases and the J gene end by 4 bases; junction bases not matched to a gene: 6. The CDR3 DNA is TGCGCCAGCAGCTTGGGATCTAGCGGGGGTGGAGAGACCCAGTACTTC. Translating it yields CASSLGSSGGGETQYF.

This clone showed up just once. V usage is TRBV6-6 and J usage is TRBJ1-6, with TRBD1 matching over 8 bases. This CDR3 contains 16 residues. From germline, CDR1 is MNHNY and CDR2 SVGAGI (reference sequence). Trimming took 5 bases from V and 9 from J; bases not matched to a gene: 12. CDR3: CASSQNRDRSSSPLHF. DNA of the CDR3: TGTGCCAGCAGTCAAAACCGGGACAGGTCGAGTTCACCCCTCCACTTT.

CDR3 coding DNA: TGTGCCAGCAGCCAAGATCTGAGGGGCAATCAGCCCCAGCATTTT. Translated: CASSQDLRGNQPQHF. The rearrangement uses TRBV4-2 and TRBJ1-5; D is unclear. V was trimmed by 0 bases and J by 2 bases, leaving 8 bases between them. The CDR3 is 15 amino acids. Germline CDR1 LGHNA, CDR2 YNFKEQ.

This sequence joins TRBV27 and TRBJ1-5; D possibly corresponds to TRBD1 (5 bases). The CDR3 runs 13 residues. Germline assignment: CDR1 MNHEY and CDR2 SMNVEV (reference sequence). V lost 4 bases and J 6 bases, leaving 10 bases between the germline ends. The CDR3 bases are TGTGCCAGCAGTTCACAGGTGGGTCAGCCCCAGCATTTT. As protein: CASSSQVGQPQHF.

The CDR3 region has the DNA TGTGCCAGCAGTTGGCAGGGGGAATGGACTGAAGCTTTCTTT. As protein: CASSWQGEWTEAFF. The chain is built from TRBV6-5 and TRBJ1-1, with 7 bases fitting TRBD1. V gave up 4 bases and J gave up 5 bases; unmatched junction bases: 7. CDR3 length: 14 amino acids. Germline CDR1 and CDR2: MNHEY and SVGAGI.

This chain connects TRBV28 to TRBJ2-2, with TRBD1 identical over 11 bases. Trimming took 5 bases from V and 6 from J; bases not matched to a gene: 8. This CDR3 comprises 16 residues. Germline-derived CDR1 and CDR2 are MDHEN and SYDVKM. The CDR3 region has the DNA TGTGCCAGCAGTCCCCGGACAGGGGGCGCCGCCGGGGAGCTGTTTTTT. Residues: CASSPRTGGAAGELFF.

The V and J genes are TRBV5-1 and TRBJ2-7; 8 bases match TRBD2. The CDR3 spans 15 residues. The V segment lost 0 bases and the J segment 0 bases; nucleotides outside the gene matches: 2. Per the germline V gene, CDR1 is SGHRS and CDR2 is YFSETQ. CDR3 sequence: CASSLGSGGSYEQYF. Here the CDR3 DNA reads TGCGCCAGCAGCTTGGGAAGCGGGGGCTCCTACGAGCAGTACTTC.

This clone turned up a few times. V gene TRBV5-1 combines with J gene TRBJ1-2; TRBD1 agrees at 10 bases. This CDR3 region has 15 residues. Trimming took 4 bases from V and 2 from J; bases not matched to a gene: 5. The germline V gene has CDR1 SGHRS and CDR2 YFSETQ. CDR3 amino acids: CASSRGTGANYGYTF. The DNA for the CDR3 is TGCGCCAGCAGCAGGGGGACAGGGGCCAACTATGGCTACACCTTC.

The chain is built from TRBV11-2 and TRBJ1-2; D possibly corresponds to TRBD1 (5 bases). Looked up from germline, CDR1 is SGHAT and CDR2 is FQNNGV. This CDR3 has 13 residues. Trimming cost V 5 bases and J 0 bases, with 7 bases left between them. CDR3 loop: CASSTGTNYGYTF. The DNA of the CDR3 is TGTGCCAGCAGCACAGGAACTAACTATGGCTACACCTTC.

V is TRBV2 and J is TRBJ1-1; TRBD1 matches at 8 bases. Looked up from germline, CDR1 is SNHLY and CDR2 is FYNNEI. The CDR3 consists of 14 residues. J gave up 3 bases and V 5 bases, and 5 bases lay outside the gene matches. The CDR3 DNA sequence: TGTGCCAGCAGTCCGGACAGGGAGGACACTGAAGCTTTCTTT. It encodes CASSPDREDTEAFF.

The CDR3 bases are TGCAGTGCTAGTTGGTCGGGATCTAATAATGAAAAACTGTTTTTT. This gives the protein CSASWSGSNNEKLFF. The chain has TRBV20-1 and TRBJ1-4; D is uncertain. CDR1 and CDR2 (germline): DFQATT, SNEGSKA (reference sequence). This CDR3 contains 15 residues. Trimming took off 3 bases at V and 4 bases at J, with 15 bases between the two ends.

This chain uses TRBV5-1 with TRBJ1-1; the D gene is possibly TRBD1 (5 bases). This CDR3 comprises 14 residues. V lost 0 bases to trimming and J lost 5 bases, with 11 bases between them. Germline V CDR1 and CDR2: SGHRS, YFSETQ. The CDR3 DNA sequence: TGCGCCAGCAGCTTGGCTGGGGCGCGTACTGAAGCTTTCTTT. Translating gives CASSLAGARTEAFF. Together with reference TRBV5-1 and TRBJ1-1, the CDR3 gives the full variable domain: KAGVTQTPRYLIKTRGQQVTLSCSPISGHRSVSWYQQTPGQGLQFLFEYFSETQRNKGNFPGRFSGRQFSNSRSEMNVSTLELGDSALYLCASSLAGARTEAFFGQGTRLTVV.

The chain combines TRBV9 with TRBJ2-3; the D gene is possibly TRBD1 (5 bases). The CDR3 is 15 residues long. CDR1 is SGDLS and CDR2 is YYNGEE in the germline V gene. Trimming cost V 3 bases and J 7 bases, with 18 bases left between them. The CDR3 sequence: CASSDTPEAGHTQYF. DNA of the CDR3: TGTGCCAGCAGCGACACCCCAGAGGCAGGGCATACGCAGTATTTT.

The CDR3 coding sequence is TGTGCCAGCAGCCAATCCGACAGCCCTAACTATGGCTACACCTTC. This encodes CASSQSDSPNYGYTF. The V gene is TRBV3-1 (or the pseudogene TRBV3-2), the J gene TRBJ1-2; TRBD1 might be the D (5 bases). CDR1 LGHDT and CDR2 YNNKEL come from the germline V gene (reference sequence). Trimming stripped 2 bases from V and 0 bases from J, with 10 bases between. CDR3 length: 15 residues.

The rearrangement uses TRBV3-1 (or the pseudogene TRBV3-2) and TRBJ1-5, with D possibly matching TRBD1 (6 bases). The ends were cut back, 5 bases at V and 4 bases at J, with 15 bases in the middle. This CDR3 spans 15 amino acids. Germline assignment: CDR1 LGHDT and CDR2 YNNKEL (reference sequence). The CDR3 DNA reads TGTGCCAGCAGCAAGGGACCAGGGGCGAATCAGCCCCAGCATTTT. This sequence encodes CASSKGPGANQPQHF.

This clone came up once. The CDR3 sequence: CASSQGSGAYEQYF. DNA for the CDR3: TGTGCCAGCAGCCAAGGCAGCGGGGCCTACGAGCAGTACTTC. The gene calls are TRBV3-1 (or the pseudogene TRBV3-2) and TRBJ2-7, with 7 bases matching TRBD2. V lost 1 base, J lost 2 bases, and 2 bases stayed unmatched. Germline CDR1 and CDR2: LGHDT and YNNKEL (reference sequence). This CDR3 comprises 14 residues.

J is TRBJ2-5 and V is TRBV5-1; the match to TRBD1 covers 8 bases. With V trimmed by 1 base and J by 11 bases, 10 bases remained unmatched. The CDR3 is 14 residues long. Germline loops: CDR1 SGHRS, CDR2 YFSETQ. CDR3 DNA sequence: TGCGCCAGCAGCTTGACTCAGGGGGCGAGAGAGCAGTACTTC. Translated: CASSLTQGAREQYF.

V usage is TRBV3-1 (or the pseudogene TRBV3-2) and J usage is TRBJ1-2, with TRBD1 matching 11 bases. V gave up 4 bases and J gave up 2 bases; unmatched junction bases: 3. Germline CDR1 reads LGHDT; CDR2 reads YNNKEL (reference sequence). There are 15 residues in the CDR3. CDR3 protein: CASSRGTGGNYGYTF. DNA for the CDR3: TGTGCCAGCAGCCGCGGGACAGGGGGGAACTATGGCTACACCTTC.

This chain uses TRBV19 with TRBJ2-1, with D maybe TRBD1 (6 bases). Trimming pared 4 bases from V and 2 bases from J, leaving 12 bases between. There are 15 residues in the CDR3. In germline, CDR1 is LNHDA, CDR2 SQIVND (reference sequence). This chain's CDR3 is CASSNLGAPYNEQFF. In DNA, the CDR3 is TGTGCCAGTAGTAACCTGGGGGCCCCCTACAATGAGCAGTTCTTC.

CDR3 loop: CASSVGTGATTDTQYF. The DNA of the CDR3 is TGTGCCAGCAGCGTTGGAACAGGGGCGACCACAGATACGCAGTATTTT. The chain recombines TRBV9 with TRBJ2-3; 7 bases agree with TRBD1. Germline values: CDR1 SGDLS, CDR2 YYNGEE. The V segment lost 2 bases and the J segment 2 bases; nucleotides outside the gene matches: 8. This CDR3 has 16 residues.

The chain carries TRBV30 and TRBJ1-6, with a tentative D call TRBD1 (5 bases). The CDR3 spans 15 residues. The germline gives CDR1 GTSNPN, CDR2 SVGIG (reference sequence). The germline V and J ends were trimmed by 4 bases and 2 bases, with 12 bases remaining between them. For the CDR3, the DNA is TGTGCCTGGATTTCAGGGTCGGCCTATAATTCACCCCTCCACTTT. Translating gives CAWISGSAYNSPLHF.

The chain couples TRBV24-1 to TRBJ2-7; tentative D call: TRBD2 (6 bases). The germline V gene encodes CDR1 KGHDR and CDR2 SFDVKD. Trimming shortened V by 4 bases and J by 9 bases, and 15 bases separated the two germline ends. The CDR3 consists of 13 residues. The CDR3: CATSDLRVGGQYF. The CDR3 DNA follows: TGTGCCACCAGTGACCTCCGGGTGGGGGGGCAGTACTTC.

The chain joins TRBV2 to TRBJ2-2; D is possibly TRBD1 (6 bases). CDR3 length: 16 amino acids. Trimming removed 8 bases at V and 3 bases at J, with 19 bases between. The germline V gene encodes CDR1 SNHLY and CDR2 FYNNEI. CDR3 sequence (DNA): TGTGCCAGCTTAAATCTCGACAGGACCCACACCGGGGAGCTGTTTTTT. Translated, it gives CASLNLDRTHTGELFF.

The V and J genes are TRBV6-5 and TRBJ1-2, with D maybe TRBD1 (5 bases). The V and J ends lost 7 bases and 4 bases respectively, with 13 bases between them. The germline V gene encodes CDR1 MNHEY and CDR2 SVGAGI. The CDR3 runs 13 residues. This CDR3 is CASTSGRGYGYTF. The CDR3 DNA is TGTGCCAGCACCTCAGGGCGCGGCTATGGCTACACCTTC.